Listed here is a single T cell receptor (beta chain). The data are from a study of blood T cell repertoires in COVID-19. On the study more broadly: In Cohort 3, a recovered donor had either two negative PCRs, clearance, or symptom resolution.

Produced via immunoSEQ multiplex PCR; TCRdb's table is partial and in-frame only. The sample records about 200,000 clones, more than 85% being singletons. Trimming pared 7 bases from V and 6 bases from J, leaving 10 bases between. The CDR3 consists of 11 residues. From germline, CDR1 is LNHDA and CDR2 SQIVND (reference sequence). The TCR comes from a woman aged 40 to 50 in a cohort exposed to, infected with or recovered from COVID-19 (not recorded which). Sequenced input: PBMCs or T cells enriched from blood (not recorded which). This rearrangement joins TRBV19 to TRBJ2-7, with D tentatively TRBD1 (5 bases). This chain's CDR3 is CASTGQGEQYF. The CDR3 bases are TGTGCCAGTACCGGACAAGGCGAGCAGTACTTC.